The source of this T cell receptor beta chain is a study of HIV-infected patients and healthy controls (dated by TCRdb to 2013 to 2016). The library was prepared using 5' RACE. The instrument was an Illumina MiSeq. In TCRdb, the public reads were trimmed at Q25 with fastp and aligned with MiXCR, with productive beta chains retained. One record per CDR3 amino acid sequence lists the most common genes and DNA. In all, the sample holds roughly 70,000 distinct CDR3 sequences, and about a sixth of those were seen once. The ten top clones hold around 6% of the sample. The V and J ends are trimmed by 3 bases and 3 bases, leaving 10 bases between them. Inclusive of the bounding cysteine and phenylalanine, the CDR3 is 14 residues long. Of all the DNA, just the CDR3 is kept, 42 bases in frame from base 1. CDR1 and CDR2, per the germline V gene, are SNHLY and FYNNEI. This clonotype occurred many times. Its antigen has not been determined. Per-base qualities were not stored, and no clone one base away is much larger.

The receptor was isolated from a human donor in good health. Sequenced material: CD4+ T cells from blood. Recombination connected TRBV2 to TRBJ2-3, with the D gene not confidently named. The CDR3 reads CASSDDALTDTQYF. The DNA is TGTGCCAGCAGTGACGACGCCCTGACAGATACGCAGTATTTT.